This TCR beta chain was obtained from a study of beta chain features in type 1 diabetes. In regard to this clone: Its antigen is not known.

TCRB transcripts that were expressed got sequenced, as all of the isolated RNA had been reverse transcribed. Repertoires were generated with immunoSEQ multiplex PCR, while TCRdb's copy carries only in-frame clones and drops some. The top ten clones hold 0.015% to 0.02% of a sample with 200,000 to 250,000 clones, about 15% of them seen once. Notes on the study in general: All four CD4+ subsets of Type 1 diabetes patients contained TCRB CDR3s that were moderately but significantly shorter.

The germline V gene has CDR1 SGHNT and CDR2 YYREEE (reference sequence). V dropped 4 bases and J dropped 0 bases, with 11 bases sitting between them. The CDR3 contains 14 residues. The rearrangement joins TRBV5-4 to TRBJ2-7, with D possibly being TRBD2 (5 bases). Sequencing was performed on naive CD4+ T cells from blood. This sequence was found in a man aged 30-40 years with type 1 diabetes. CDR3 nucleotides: TGTGCCAGCAGCGCAACTGGGAGCTCCTACGAGCAGTACTTC. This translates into CASSATGSSYEQYF.